This is a list of T cell receptor beta chains from one sample in a study of blood T cell repertoires in COVID-19. The assay was immunoSEQ multiplex PCR, and TCRdb's table has in-frame clones only and misses some. The table records 200,000 to 250,000 clones, approximately 90% of them present only once. The sequencing input was PBMCs or T cells enriched from blood (not recorded which). All receptors come from a man aged 25-45 years who had recovered from COVID-19. Each CDR3 is given with its conserved first and last residue. A D gene is named only where the DNA matches it firmly. Where a row states a size, it is once, few, many or the class of an expanded clone; other rows omit it.

.,TRBJ1-2,TRBV19,TRBD1,CATGTGVGYTF,TGTGCCACCGGGACAGGGGTTGGCTACACCTTC
.,TRBJ2-1,TRBV4-1,TRBD2,CASSQIFTSGGVNEQFF,TGCGCCAGCAGCCAAATCTTTACCAGCGGGGGGGTCAATGAGCAGTTCTTC
.,TRBJ1-2,TRBV27,TRBD1,CASRYAGQGVYGYTF,TGTGCCAGCAGATATGCAGGACAGGGGGTATATGGCTACACCTTC
.,TRBJ2-3,TRBV27,.,CASSFGGTDTQYF,TGTGCCAGCAGTTTCGGAGGTACAGATACGCAGTATTTT
.,TRBJ2-3,TRBV4-2,TRBD2,CASSRRSGGEGDTQYF,TGTGCCAGCAGCCGTAGGAGCGGGGGGGAGGGAGATACGCAGTATTTT
.,TRBJ1-5,TRBV6-5,.,CASSQLSNQPQHF,TGTGCCAGCAGTCAACTTAGCAATCAGCCCCAGCATTTT
.,TRBJ1-2,TRBV7-2,.,CASSLVPLGDGYTF,TGTGCCAGCAGCTTAGTTCCACTCGGAGATGGCTACACCTTC
.,TRBJ2-1,TRBV7-8,.,CASTEGRNPYNEQFF,TGTGCCAGCACAGAGGGCAGGAATCCCTACAATGAGCAGTTCTTC
.,TRBJ1-2,TRBV19,.,CASSKGAANYGYTF,TGTGCCAGTAGTAAAGGGGCAGCTAACTATGGCTACACCTTC
.,TRBJ2-5,TRBV5-1,TRBD2,CASSSLAGVETQYF,TGCGCCAGCAGCTCTCTAGCGGGGGTAGAGACCCAGTACTTC
.,TRBJ2-7,TRBV24-1,.,CATSDLGAEQYF,TGTGCCACCAGTGATTTGGGGGCCGAGCAGTACTTC
.,TRBJ2-1,TRBV30,TRBD1,CAWSSASGQRFF,TGTGCCTGGAGTTCAGCGTCGGGACAGAGGTTCTTC
.,TRBJ1-4,TRBV18,TRBD1,CASSPGQGLEKLFF,TGTGCCAGCTCACCTGGACAGGGCTTAGAAAAACTGTTTTTT
.,TRBJ1-1,TRBV5-8,TRBD1,CASSPGQGFVAEAFF,TGTGCCAGCAGCCCCGGACAGGGATTCGTTGCTGAAGCTTTCTTT
.,TRBJ1-1,TRBV28,TRBD1,CASRMTGDTEAFF,TGTGCCAGCAGGATGACAGGGGACACTGAAGCTTTCTTT
.,TRBJ1-1,TRBV29-1,.,CIVGQSNTEAFF,TGCATAGTTGGACAGTCCAACACTGAAGCTTTCTTT
.,TRBJ1-2,TRBV5-4,.,CASSRQENYGYTF,TGTGCCAGCAGCCGACAGGAGAACTATGGCTACACCTTC
once,TRBJ1-2,TRBV5-1,TRBD1,CASSVPGTDYGYTF,TGCGCCAGCTCCGTCCCCGGGACAGACTATGGCTACACCTTC
.,TRBJ2-6,TRBV19,TRBD1,CASSMGTGFLSGANVLTF,TGTGCCAGTAGTATGGGGACAGGGTTCCTCTCTGGGGCCAACGTCCTGACTTTC
.,TRBJ2-3,TRBV6-5,.,CASGPGGHSTDTQYF,TGTGCCAGCGGCCCCGGCGGACATAGCACAGATACGCAGTATTTT
once,TRBJ2-7,TRBV10-1,TRBD1,CASSGSGGEQYF,TGCGCCAGCAGTGGGTCAGGGGGCGAGCAGTACTTC
once,TRBJ1-1,TRBV3-1/TRBV3-2,.,CASSQVENLAEAFF,TGTGCCAGCAGCCAAGTGGAGAATTTGGCTGAAGCTTTCTTT
.,TRBJ1-2,TRBV9,TRBD1,CASSVRAGGDYGYTF,TGTGCCAGCAGCGTCCGTGCAGGGGGCGACTATGGCTACACCTTC
.,TRBJ1-1,TRBV7-8,.,CASSSGGGRTEAFF,TGTGCCAGCAGTTCGGGGGGGGGCCGGACTGAAGCTTTCTTT
.,TRBJ2-3,TRBV18,TRBD1,CASSPATGATDTQYF,TGTGCCAGCTCACCAGCGACAGGGGCCACAGATACGCAGTATTTT
.,TRBJ2-7,TRBV18,TRBD1,CASSPGTGGYEQYF,TGTGCCAGCTCACCCGGGACAGGGGGCTACGAGCAGTACTTC
.,TRBJ1-5,TRBV18,.,CASSPDSSNQPQHF,TGTGCCAGCTCACCGGACAGTAGCAATCAGCCCCAGCATTTT
.,TRBJ1-5,TRBV3-1/TRBV3-2,.,CASSQEPGNSNQPQHF,TGTGCCAGCAGCCAAGAGCCAGGCAATAGCAATCAGCCCCAGCATTTT
.,TRBJ2-1,TRBV5-4,.,CASRSTGNNEQFF,TGTGCCAGCAGATCGACAGGAAACAATGAGCAGTTCTTC
once,TRBJ1-2,TRBV4-2,TRBD1,CASSQGQGEGGYTF,TGTGCCAGCAGCCAGGGTCAGGGGGAAGGAGGCTACACCTTC
.,TRBJ2-1,TRBV7-9,TRBD2,CASSGREWGFEQFF,TGTGCCAGCAGCGGGCGGGAGTGGGGGTTTGAGCAGTTCTTC
.,TRBJ2-3,TRBV5-1,TRBD2,CASSLAPRGRGTDTQYF,TGCGCCAGCAGCTTGGCCCCCCGAGGGAGGGGCACAGATACGCAGTATTTT
.,TRBJ2-7,TRBV11-1,TRBD1,CASSIDLGQGAYEQYF,TGTGCCAGCAGCATCGATTTGGGACAGGGAGCCTACGAGCAGTACTTC
.,TRBJ1-5,TRBV19,.,CASSTQGGQPQHF,TGTGCCAGTAGTACACAGGGCGGGCAGCCCCAGCATTTT
medium-sized,TRBJ2-7,TRBV7-9,.,CASSYYYEQYF,TGTGCCAGCAGCTATTACTACGAGCAGTACTTC
.,TRBJ1-6,TRBV6-4,.,CASGGISPLHF,TGTGCCAGCGGGGGGATTTCACCCCTCCACTTT
.,TRBJ1-4,TRBV30,.,CAWSREDEKLFF,TGTGCCTGGAGTCGGGAGGATGAAAAACTGTTTTTT
.,TRBJ2-1,TRBV20-1,TRBD1,CSGDSNNEQFF,TGCAGTGGGGACAGCAACAATGAGCAGTTCTTC
.,TRBJ1-6,TRBV2,.,CASRSRVAENSPLHF,TGTGCCAGCCGATCCAGGGTTGCGGAGAATTCACCCCTCCACTTT
.,TRBJ1-5,TRBV6-6,.,CASEDSHSNQPQHF,TGTGCCAGCGAGGACAGCCATAGCAATCAGCCCCAGCATTTT
.,TRBJ2-5,TRBV11-2,.,CASSFVPALAGTQYF,TGTGCCAGCAGCTTCGTGCCCGCCCTCGCCGGGACCCAGTACTTC
.,TRBJ1-2,TRBV5-1,.,CASSFQGPSYGYTF,TGCGCCAGCAGCTTTCAGGGGCCTAGCTATGGCTACACCTTC
.,TRBJ1-3,TRBV6-5,.,CASSYREPGLRNTIYF,TGTGCCAGCAGTTACCGCGAACCGGGACTCCGAAACACCATATATTTT
.,TRBJ1-4,TRBV2,TRBD1,CASSRDRGRGEKLFF,TGTGCCAGCAGTAGGGACAGGGGAAGGGGCGAAAAACTGTTTTTT
.,TRBJ2-7,TRBV9,.,CASSAGQPYEVEQYF,TGTGCCAGCAGCGCCGGACAGCCCTACGAGGTCGAGCAGTACTTC
.,TRBJ2-2,TRBV7-9,.,CASSSWGLLAGELFF,TGTGCCAGCAGCTCATGGGGACTCCTAGCCGGGGAGCTGTTTTTT
few,TRBJ1-5,TRBV7-4,.,CASPAGYGGGSNQPQHF,TGTGCCAGCCCCGCCGGATACGGGGGGGGCAGCAATCAGCCCCAGCATTTT
.,TRBJ2-2,TRBV27,.,CASNVLGGTGELFF,TGTGCCAGCAATGTTTTGGGGGGCACCGGGGAGCTGTTTTTT
.,TRBJ1-2,TRBV19,TRBD1,CASSPRRPGQGTGYTF,TGTGCCAGTAGTCCACGGCGGCCGGGACAGGGTACGGGCTACACCTTC
.,TRBJ1-1,TRBV6-5,TRBD1,CASSRDRGSYAEAFF,TGTGCCAGCAGTCGGGACAGGGGTTCATACGCTGAAGCTTTCTTT
.,TRBJ2-1,TRBV29-1,.,CSVHNGRAMQGKFF,TGCAGCGTTCATAACGGCAGGGCCATGCAAGGGAAGTTCTTC
.,TRBJ2-1,TRBV10-3,.,CAISEFESNEQFF,TGTGCCATCAGTGAGTTCGAGAGCAATGAGCAGTTCTTC
.,TRBJ1-2,TRBV6-5,TRBD1,CASSRIGTGAIGYTF,TGTGCCAGCAGCCGAATCGGGACAGGGGCAATTGGCTACACCTTC
.,TRBJ1-2,TRBV6-5,TRBD1,CASKTGAMLEGYTF,TGTGCCAGCAAAACAGGGGCGATGTTAGAAGGCTACACCTTC
once,TRBJ2-7,TRBV7-8,.,CASSLTAGLGLPGQTYEQYF,TGTGCCAGCAGCTTGACCGCGGGCCTGGGGCTACCCGGACAGACCTACGAGCAGTACTTC
.,TRBJ2-7,TRBV11-2,TRBD2,CASSLGPAGFYEQYF,TGTGCCAGCAGCTTAGGTCCAGCGGGGTTCTACGAGCAGTACTTC
once,TRBJ1-1,TRBV10-1,TRBD1,CASSGWTGGSSTEAFF,TGCGCCAGCAGTGGATGGACAGGGGGATCGAGCACTGAAGCTTTCTTT
.,TRBJ2-4,TRBV5-6,TRBD1,CASSPGRQGARNIQYF,TGTGCCAGCAGCCCGGGGAGACAGGGGGCGAGAAACATTCAGTACTTC
few,TRBJ2-5,TRBV7-9,.,CASSLGGRGEGYQETQYF,TGTGCCAGCAGCTTAGGAGGAAGGGGGGAGGGGTACCAAGAGACCCAGTACTTC
.,TRBJ2-3,TRBV28,TRBD1,CASSWTGQKEPTDTQYF,TGTGCCAGCAGTTGGACAGGGCAGAAGGAGCCTACAGATACGCAGTATTTT